Given below is one T cell receptor beta chain in context. This entry is derived from a study of blood T cell repertoires in COVID-19. The overall study: Sites across the United States, Italy and Spain contributed samples from acute and convalescent COVID-19.

The protocol was immunoSEQ multiplex PCR, while the TCRdb copy is restricted to in-frame clones and leaves out a portion. Among some 350,000 clones, over 70% were seen once, and the ten largest hold around 3%. The CDR3 spans 17 residues. Germline lookup yields CDR1 KGHSH and CDR2 LQKENI. Trimming took off 3 bases at V and 6 bases at J, with 24 bases between the two ends. The sample comprised peripheral blood. This clonotype originated in a man in his thirties or forties with active or convalescent COVID-19. The rearrangement joins TRBV18 to TRBJ2-7; D is possibly TRBD1 (6 bases). The CDR3, as DNA: TGTGCCAGCTCACCCGCGCCGGCCGGACAGAGTTTGGGCGAGCAGTACTTC. Protein: CASSPAPAGQSLGEQYF.